Listed here are 5 T cell receptor beta chains from one sample, sequenced in a study of post-analysis software for immune sequencing data. Notes on the study in general: Patients carried roughly five TRBV segments more frequently than controls did, and TRBV5-6, TRBV5-1 and TRBV20-1 were among them.

These receptors have no identified antigens. TCR beta cDNA libraries had unique molecular identifiers. TCRdb reanalysed the PCR reads using MiXCR and keeps one entry per CDR3 protein. The data contain more than 500,000 distinct CDR3 sequences, roughly 34% of them seen just once; the ten biggest clones take up 5% to 6%. The sequencing input was blood. The receptors come from a girl aged 2-17 years with multiple sclerosis.

The table lists this clonotype with a few counts. This chain links TRBV6-6 with TRBJ1-4, with D tentatively TRBD1 (6 bases). Trimming took 6 bases from V and 3 from J, leaving 11 bases between them. CDR1 is MNHNY, CDR2 SVGAGI, per germline (reference sequence). The CDR3 has 14 amino acids. CDR3 DNA: TGTGCCAGCAGCGAGGGGGTATCTAATGAAAAACTGTTTTTT. It translates to CASSEGVSNEKLFF.

Only a few counts were recorded for this clonotype. This rearrangement joins TRBV6-1 to TRBJ2-7; D gene uncertain. V was cut by 6 bases and J by 4 bases, with 16 bases left in between. The CDR3 is made up of 14 amino acids. Germline V lookup: CDR1 MNHNS, CDR2 SASEGT. CDR3 DNA: TGTGCCAGCAGGCGGTTAGAGGCTCGGTACGAGCAGTACTTC. Amino acid sequence: CASRRLEARYEQYF.

This sequence joins TRBV4-1 and TRBJ2-4; tentative D call: TRBD2 (6 bases). The J call is in doubt because the DNA end fits TRBJ2-5 better. Germline V gene data show CDR1 as MGHRA and CDR2 as YSYEKL. This CDR3 region has 16 residues. The CDR3: CASSQAMQGGAVTQYF. CDR3 DNA sequence: TGCGCCAGCAGCCAAGCTATGCAGGGAGGAGCAGTGACCCAGTACTTC.

The chain links TRBV12-3 or TRBV12-4 to TRBJ2-5; TRBD1 matches at 9 bases. This CDR3 is built from 15 residues. J gave up 4 bases and V 6 bases, and 9 bases lay outside the gene matches. CDR3 DNA: TGTGCCAGCAGCCCCCCGGGACAGGGACGAGAGACCCAGTACTTC. It encodes CASSPPGQGRETQYF.

There are a few counts of this clonotype. The V call is TRBV20-1, the J call TRBJ2-5; D not resolved. Germline V CDR1 and CDR2: DFQATT, SNEGSKA (reference sequence). The CDR3 covers 14 residues. Trimming took off 0 bases at V and 5 bases at J, with 13 bases between the two ends. The CDR3 is CSARDPLRTETQYF. The CDR3, as DNA: TGCAGTGCTAGAGATCCCTTGAGGACGGAGACCCAGTACTTC.